Reported below is one T cell receptor (beta chain). These data come from a study of blood T cell repertoires in COVID-19. Study information: Sites across the United States, Italy and Spain contributed samples from acute and convalescent COVID-19.

The repertoire was sequenced with immunoSEQ multiplex PCR; TCRdb's copy has only in-frame clones and lacks some. The sample has fewer than 70,000 clones, approximately 80% seen once. The CDR3 is made up of 16 amino acids. Germline V gene sequence: CDR1 LNHNV, CDR2 YYDKDF (reference sequence). The V end was cut by 1 base, the J end by 2 bases, with 12 bases between. Source material: peripheral blood. The chain joins TRBV15 to TRBJ1-3; D unclear. The source of this sequence is a woman aged 60 to 75 with acute or convalescent COVID-19. CDR3 residues: CATSRGPLAAGNTIYF. The CDR3 nucleotides are TGTGCCACCAGCAGAGGGCCATTGGCCGCTGGAAACACCATATATTTT.